The 26 T cell receptor beta chains below were found in one sample sequenced in a study of CD8 T cells in ankylosing spondylitis. TCRdb reprocessed the 5' RACE reads via MiXCR and lists one record per CDR3 protein. The sample comprises some 270,000 distinct CDR3 sequences, roughly 32% of which are singletons, and approximately 4.4% rests with the top ten. Sequencing input: blood, either unsorted or a sorted T cell fraction (not recorded which). The receptor source for this set is a male donor with ankylosing spondylitis or in good health (not recorded which).

Concerning this clonotype itself: The junction departs from the called germline gene at one end, perhaps through a read error. This chain connects TRBV12-3 or TRBV12-4 to TRBJ1-1; D ambiguous. The CDR3 is made up of 12 amino acids. The CDR3 is CASSPRVKPSIF. CDR3 bases: TGTGCCAGCAGTCCCCGAGTGAAGCCCTCCATATTT.

This clonotype has just a few counts. The gene calls are TRBV20-1 and TRBJ2-7; the D gene is possibly TRBD1 (6 bases). CDR3 length: 13 amino acids. V was trimmed by 5 bases and J by 6 bases, leaving 17 bases between them. The V gene's germline CDR1 is DFQATT and CDR2 SNEGSKA (reference sequence). The CDR3 here is CSALWTETGEQYF. Here the CDR3 DNA reads TGCAGTGCTTTATGGACAGAAACGGGCGAGCAGTACTTC.

J is TRBJ2-2 and V is TRBV12-3 or TRBV12-4; TRBD1 might be the D (7 bases). The CDR3 runs 16 residues. Trimming took 3 bases from V and 0 from J, leaving 11 bases between them. CDR3 nucleotides: TGTGCCAGCAGTTTTGGCGGGACAGCGAACACCGGGGAGCTGTTTTTT. It translates to CASSFGGTANTGELFF.

The chain uses TRBV5-1 and TRBJ2-3; tentatively, D is TRBD1 (6 bases). CDR1 is SGHRS, CDR2 YFSETQ, per germline. V lost 4 bases to trimming and J lost 0 bases, with 15 bases between them. The CDR3 runs to 16 residues. CDR3 residues: CASSPTIQGSTDTQYF. CDR3 DNA: TGCGCCAGCAGCCCTACAATCCAGGGGAGCACAGATACGCAGTATTTT. Full variable domain (outside the CDR3, taken from reference TRBV5-1 and TRBJ2-3): KAGVTQTPRYLIKTRGQQVTLSCSPISGHRSVSWYQQTPGQGLQFLFEYFSETQRNKGNFPGRFSGRQFSNSRSEMNVSTLELGDSALYLCASSPTIQGSTDTQYFGPGTRLTVL.

This clonotype was observed a handful of times. The DNA for the CDR3 is TGTGCCATCAGTGACTCCGCCTGGACCGGGGAGCTGTTTTTT. The encoded protein is CAISDSAWTGELFF. The gene calls are TRBV10-3 and TRBJ2-2; D call uncertain. The CDR3 runs 14 residues. Between the trimmed V and J ends, which lost 3 bases and 5 bases, there was a span of 10 bases. The germline gives CDR1 ENHRY, CDR2 SYGVKD.

The table lists this clonotype with a few counts. V gene TRBV15 combines with J gene TRBJ2-4; D is ambiguous. Trimming took off 1 base at V and 0 bases at J, with 10 bases between the two ends. The germline gives CDR1 LNHNV, CDR2 YYDKDF (reference sequence). The CDR3 sequence is 16 residues long. The DNA of the CDR3 is TGTGCCACCAGCAGAGGATCCACATTAGCCAAAAACATTCAGTACTTC. Translating gives CATSRGSTLAKNIQYF.

This clonotype came up a few times. The V gene is TRBV4-2, the J gene TRBJ1-2; D uncertain. CDR3 size: 14 residues. Germline V gene data show CDR1 as LGHNA and CDR2 as YNFKEQ. Trimming removed 0 bases at V and 4 bases at J, with 9 bases between. The chain's CDR3 is CASSQELGAYGYTF. The CDR3 DNA reads as TGTGCCAGCAGCCAAGAGTTGGGTGCCTATGGCTACACCTTC.

The chain has TRBV20-1 and TRBJ2-5; D gene uncertain. This CDR3 contains 12 residues. V lost 8 bases to trimming and J lost 5 bases, with 15 bases between them. In germline, CDR1 is DFQATT, CDR2 SNEGSKA (reference sequence). The CDR3 spells CSTPRLEETQYF. CDR3 nucleotide sequence: TGCAGTACCCCCCGGTTAGAGGAGACCCAGTACTTC.

The CDR3, as DNA: TGTGCCAGCACCAATGGGGCTGAGCAGTTCTTC. The encoded protein is CASTNGAEQFF. The J gene is TRBJ2-1, the V gene TRBV6-5; possibly TRBD1 for D (5 bases). CDR3 length: 11 amino acids. V was trimmed by 7 bases and J by 9 bases, leaving 10 bases between them. The germline gives CDR1 MNHEY, CDR2 SVGAGI.

The chain recombines TRBV28 with TRBJ1-3; D gene unclear. Germline lookup yields CDR1 MDHEN and CDR2 SYDVKM. The CDR3 length is 14 residues. Trimming took off 4 bases at V and 3 bases at J, with 10 bases between the two ends. Here the CDR3 DNA reads TGTGCCAGCAGTTCCCGGAACATTGGAAACACCATATATTTT. Protein sequence: CASSSRNIGNTIYF.

This clonotype was seen many times. The J gene is TRBJ2-1, the V gene TRBV2; D call uncertain. This CDR3 is built from 12 residues. The V and J ends lost 6 bases and 0 bases respectively, with 3 bases between them. Per germline, CDR1 SNHLY and CDR2 FYNNEI. The CDR3 DNA is TGTGCCAGCAGGGGCTCCTACAATGAGCAGTTCTTC. It encodes CASRGSYNEQFF.

J is TRBJ2-7 and V is TRBV6-2 or TRBV6-3, with 8 bases identical to TRBD1. CDR1 is MNHEY and CDR2 is SVGEGT in the germline V gene. V shed 4 bases, J shed 7 bases, and the junction held 9 bases outside the gene matches. The CDR3 contains 14 residues. CDR3: CASSSPQGDGEQYF. CDR3 DNA: TGTGCCAGCAGTTCTCCACAGGGGGATGGTGAGCAGTACTTC.

The chain employs TRBV11-2 and TRBJ2-3; 15 bases map to TRBD2. The germline gives CDR1 SGHAT, CDR2 FQNNGV. V lost 5 bases, J lost 3 bases, and 12 bases stayed unmatched. The CDR3 has 19 amino acids. CDR3 loop: CASSPTLGLAGGRTDTQYF. CDR3 DNA: TGTGCCAGCAGCCCTACTCTAGGACTAGCGGGGGGGCGTACAGATACGCAGTATTTT.

This clonotype was recorded a few times. The chain recombines TRBV9 with TRBJ2-7, with 9 positions matching TRBD1. With V trimmed by 3 bases and J by 2 bases, 3 bases remained unmatched. Germline CDR1 SGDLS, CDR2 YYNGEE. This CDR3 has 14 amino acids. CDR3 coding DNA: TGTGCCAGCAGCGCCCGGGACAGGGCCTACGAGCAGTACTTC. It translates to CASSARDRAYEQYF.

V and J are TRBV7-6 and TRBJ1-4; no firm D call. The CDR3 extends over 16 amino acids. Trimming stripped 4 bases from V and 4 bases from J, with 16 bases between. Germline V gives CDR1 SGHVS, CDR2 FNYEAQ. The CDR3 DNA follows: TGTGCCAGCAGCTCGTCGTCGGGGATGGGTAATGAAAAACTGTTTTTT. This translates into CASSSSSGMGNEKLFF.

This clonotype was detected ten times or more. The genes are TRBV6-4 and TRBJ2-3; 7 bases are shared with TRBD2. This CDR3 comprises 16 residues. J lost 2 bases, V lost 0 bases, and 5 bases had no gene match. Germline-derived CDR1 and CDR2 are MRHNA and SNTAGT. CDR3 sequence (DNA): TGTGCCAGCAGTGACTCGGCTAGCGGATTCACAGATACGCAGTATTTT. Translation gives CASSDSASGFTDTQYF.

This clonotype has a handful of counts. The V gene is TRBV21-1, the J gene TRBJ1-2. TRBV21-1 represents a pseudogene. The CDR3 sequence is 12 residues long. CDR3 protein: CASIRDSQKTLF. The CDR3 DNA follows: TGTGCCAGCATCCGGGACTCTCAAAAAACACTCTTC.

In the case of this clonotype: A junction boundary mismatches the germline segment, possibly from a read error. The V gene is TRBV12-3 or TRBV12-4, the J gene TRBJ1-1; 7 bases line up with TRBD1. CDR3 size: 13 residues. The CDR3 DNA is TGTGCCAGCAATTTAGGGGGCGCTTGGGGAGCTTTCTTT. This translates into CASNLGGAWGAFF.

The chain uses TRBV20-1 and TRBJ1-5; 7 bases fit TRBD1. Trimming took 3 bases from V and 2 from J; bases not matched to a gene: 4. This CDR3 is 14 amino acids long. Germline CDR1 is DFQATT and CDR2 is SNEGSKA (reference sequence). This CDR3 reads CSASWDSRNQPQHF. CDR3 DNA: TGCAGTGCTAGTTGGGACAGCCGCAATCAGCCCCAGCATTTT.

V gene TRBV7-8 combines with J gene TRBJ1-6, with 9 positions matching TRBD1. The CDR3 consists of 15 residues. Trimming removed 5 bases from V and 9 bases from J; junction bases left unmatched: 8. Germline CDR1 SGHVS, CDR2 FQNEAQ. DNA for the CDR3: TGTGCCAGCAGCACAATCGGACAGGGGATTTCACCCCTCCACTTT. This translates into CASSTIGQGISPLHF.

This clonotype was seen a few times. The chain recombines TRBV20-1 with TRBJ2-1; a weak D match, TRBD1 (6 bases). Looked up from germline, CDR1 is DFQATT and CDR2 is SNEGSKA (reference sequence). V was clipped by 1 base and J by 0 bases, with 7 bases between them. The length of the CDR3 is 14 residues. CDR3 nucleotide sequence: TGCAGTGCTAGAGTCAGGGGCTCCTACAATGAGCAGTTCTTC. Translation gives CSARVRGSYNEQFF.

As concerns this clonotype: One junction end does not reproduce the germline sequence, and a read error may be involved. V and J are TRBV20-1 and TRBJ2-1; no definite D call. The germline CDR1 and CDR2 sequences are DFQATT and SNEGSKA (reference sequence). This CDR3 region has 8 residues. As DNA, the CDR3 is TGCAGTGCTACCGGGTCCCTCTTC. Protein: CSATGSLF.

This clonotype was counted only a few times. This chain links TRBV21-1 with TRBJ2-1. TRBV21-1 is a pseudogene. The CDR3 loop spans 12 amino acids. The CDR3 protein is CASSHGPNEQFF. For the CDR3, the DNA is TGTGCCAGCAGCCACGGTCCCAATGAGCAGTTCTTC.

The chain has TRBV5-5 and TRBJ1-6; D is perhaps TRBD1 (6 bases). Trimming pared 0 bases from V and 9 bases from J, leaving 19 bases between. This CDR3 is 17 amino acids long. Germline lookup yields CDR1 SGHKS and CDR2 YYEKEE (reference sequence). CDR3 region: CASSLAGLAGVVSPLHF. CDR3 sequence (DNA): TGTGCCAGCAGCTTGGCCGGTTTGGCAGGGGTGGTTTCACCCCTCCACTTT.

The chain has TRBV5-1 and TRBJ1-2, with TRBD1 matching over 7 bases. In germline, CDR1 is SGHRS, CDR2 YFSETQ. V was clipped by 2 bases and J by 3 bases; unmatched bases: 1. This CDR3 has 13 residues. This chain's CDR3 is CASSFQGDYGYTF. The CDR3 DNA is TGCGCCAGCAGCTTCCAGGGGGACTATGGCTACACCTTC.

The gene calls are TRBV12-3 or TRBV12-4 and TRBJ1-6, with D perhaps matching TRBD1 (6 bases). There are 11 residues in the CDR3. V was shortened by 5 bases and J by 14 bases, with 10 bases between the two germline ends. CDR3 nucleotide sequence: TGTGCCAGCAGTAACTACAGGGCCCTCCACTTT. Translating it yields CASSNYRALHF.